These T cell receptor beta chains were read from a single sample in a study of T cell responses to AZD1222 COVID-19 vaccine. Sequenced by immunoSEQ multiplex PCR; TCRdb stores in-frame clones only, minus some. The table includes 200,000 or so clones, 80% to 95% detected once. Sequenced here: peripheral blood, sampled 28 days after the second AZD1222 dose. All receptors derive from an adult who received the AZD1222 COVID-19 vaccine. The CDR3 runs from the conserved cysteine through the conserved F or W. The order of the fields is V gene, J gene, CDR3 protein.

TRBV12-3/TRBV12-4	TRBJ1-3	CASSFRSATIYF
TRBV12-5	TRBJ2-2	CASGLVSTTGELFF
TRBV7-2	TRBJ1-6	CASSLRQGRNSPLHF
TRBV7-3	TRBJ2-5	CASSQQGGTRETQYF
TRBV5-6	TRBJ1-3	CASSLGQGLSNTIYF
TRBV5-1	TRBJ2-7	CASAVRGGGNEQYF
TRBV2	TRBJ1-6	CASSEGASPLHF
TRBV5-6	TRBJ2-7	CASSLLRGTYEQYF
TRBV7-2	TRBJ2-3	CASSLARGTDTQYF
TRBV19	TRBJ1-2	CASGYPNYGYTF
TRBV15	TRBJ1-4	CATSGGGTGSEKLFF
TRBV28	TRBJ2-1	CASSRRTRGDNEQFF
TRBV11-3	TRBJ1-2	CASTTTPGTGYGYTF
TRBV5-1	TRBJ1-1	CASSEIARGLNTEAFF
TRBV3-1/TRBV3-2	TRBJ1-2	CASRPMQGRYGYTF
TRBV3-1/TRBV3-2	TRBJ2-1	CASSPEAVGEQFF
TRBV4-1	TRBJ1-5	CASSQDGGRVGNQPQHF
TRBV7-9	TRBJ2-7	CASSLSSGAPYEQYF
TRBV6-5	TRBJ1-5	CASSYTQYSNQPQHF
TRBV29-1	TRBJ1-5	CSVGEGRNQPQHF
TRBV5-4	TRBJ1-6	CASTVSGQLRGSPLHF
TRBV29-1	TRBJ2-3	CSGTGTGGSDTQYF
TRBV6-5	TRBJ1-4	CASSREGRVGEKLFF
TRBV7-6	TRBJ2-7	CASSDNINEQYF